A single sample is the source of the 5 T cell receptor beta chains below, sequenced in a study of preoperative IRX-2 immunotherapy in early breast cancer. The method was immunoSEQ multiplex PCR; TCRdb's version includes in-frame clones alone and lacks a portion of them. The sample records roughly 43,000 clones, approximately 94% being singletons. Treatment of the sample: preoperative locoregional IRX-2 cytokine immunotherapy. Sequenced here: tumor tissue, sampled after IRX-2 immunotherapy. Receptors originate from a human donor with breast cancer.

On this clone itself: Other DNA sequences in the same sample also yield this CDR3. This sequence joins TRBV6-5 and TRBJ1-1; no clear D. V was cut by 2 bases and J by 0 bases, with 7 bases left in between. CDR3 size: 14 residues. The germline V gene encodes CDR1 MNHEY and CDR2 SVGAGI. CDR3 protein: CASSYGQLNTEAFF. The CDR3 nucleotides are TGTGCCAGCAGTTACGGGCAGCTGAACACTGAAGCTTTCTTT.

The J gene is TRBJ1-5, the V gene TRBV7-9; the D is unclear. CDR1 and CDR2 from the germline V gene are SEHNR and FQNEAQ (reference sequence). The length of the CDR3 is 18 residues. Trimming shortened V by 5 bases and J by 1 base, and 21 bases separated the two germline ends. CDR3 nucleotide sequence: TGTGCCAGCAGCGTTGCGCGGAGGGAGACACCCAGCAATCAGCCCCAGCATTTT. It yields the protein CASSVARRETPSNQPQHF.

On this clone: Other DNA sequences in this sample translate to the same CDR3. The rearrangement joins TRBV14 to TRBJ1-1; D unclear. Trimming removed 2 bases from V and 2 bases from J, with 0 bases in between. Germline values: CDR1 SGHDN, CDR2 FVKESK. The CDR3 extends over 11 amino acids. This CDR3 reads CASSQNTEAFF. The CDR3 coding sequence is TGTGCCAGCAGCCAAAACACTGAAGCTTTCTTT.

The chain couples TRBV6-6 to TRBJ1-1; D remains unclear. This CDR3 region has 14 residues. Trimming stripped 2 bases from V and 0 bases from J, with 7 bases between. Looked up from germline, CDR1 is MNHNY and CDR2 is SVGAGI (reference sequence). The DNA for the CDR3 is TGTGCCAGCAGTTACGGGCAGCTGAACACTGAAGCTTTCTTT. Encoded protein: CASSYGQLNTEAFF.

The sample holds one count of this clone. V gene TRBV5-1 combines with J gene TRBJ1-2, with 7 bases that match TRBD1. Germline CDR1 is SGHRS and CDR2 is YFSETQ. The ends lost 5 bases at V and 7 bases at J; junction bases unmatched: 8. The CDR3 is made up of 13 amino acids. The CDR3 spells CASSSGDRAGYTF. The CDR3, as DNA: TGCGCCAGCAGTTCAGGAGACAGGGCTGGCTACACCTTC.